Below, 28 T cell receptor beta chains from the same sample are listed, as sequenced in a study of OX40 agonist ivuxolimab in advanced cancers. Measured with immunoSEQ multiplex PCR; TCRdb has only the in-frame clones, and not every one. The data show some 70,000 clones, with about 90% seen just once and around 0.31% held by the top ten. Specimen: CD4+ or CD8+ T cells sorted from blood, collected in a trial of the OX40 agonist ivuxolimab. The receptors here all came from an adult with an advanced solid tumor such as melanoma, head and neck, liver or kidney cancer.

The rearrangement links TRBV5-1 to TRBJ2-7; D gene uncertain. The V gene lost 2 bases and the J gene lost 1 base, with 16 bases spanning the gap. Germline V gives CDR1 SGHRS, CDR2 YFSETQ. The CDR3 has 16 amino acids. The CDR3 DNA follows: TGCGCCAGCAGCTTTAATATCGGATTAAGGTCCTACGAGCAGTACTTC. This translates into CASSFNIGLRSYEQYF.

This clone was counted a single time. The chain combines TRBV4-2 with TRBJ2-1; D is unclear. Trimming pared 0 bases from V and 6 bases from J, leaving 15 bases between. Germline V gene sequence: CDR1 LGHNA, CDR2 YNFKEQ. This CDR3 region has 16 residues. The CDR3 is CASSQERLIHPNEQFF. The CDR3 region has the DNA TGTGCCAGCAGCCAAGAACGTCTGATTCACCCCAATGAGCAGTTCTTC.

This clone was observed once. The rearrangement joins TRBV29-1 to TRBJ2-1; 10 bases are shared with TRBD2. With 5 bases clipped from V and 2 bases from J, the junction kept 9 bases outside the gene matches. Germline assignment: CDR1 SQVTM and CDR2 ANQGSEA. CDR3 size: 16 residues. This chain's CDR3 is CSVPPSGRAPYNEQFF. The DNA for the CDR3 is TGCAGCGTTCCGCCGAGCGGGAGGGCCCCCTACAATGAGCAGTTCTTC.

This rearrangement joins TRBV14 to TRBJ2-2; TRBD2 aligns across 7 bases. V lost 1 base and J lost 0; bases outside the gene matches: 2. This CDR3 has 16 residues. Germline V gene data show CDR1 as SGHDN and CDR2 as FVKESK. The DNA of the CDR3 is TGTGCCAGCAGCCAAGTACTAGCGACGAACACCGGGGAGCTGTTTTTT. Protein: CASSQVLATNTGELFF.

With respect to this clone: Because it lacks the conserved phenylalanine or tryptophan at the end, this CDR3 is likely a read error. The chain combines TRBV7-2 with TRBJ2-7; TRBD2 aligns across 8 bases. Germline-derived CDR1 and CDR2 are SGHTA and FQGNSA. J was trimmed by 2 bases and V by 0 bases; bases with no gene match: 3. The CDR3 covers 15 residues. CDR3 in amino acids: CASSLASSGPYEQYL. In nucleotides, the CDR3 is TGTGCCAGCAGCTTAGCATCTAGCGGGCCCTACGAGCAGTACCTC.

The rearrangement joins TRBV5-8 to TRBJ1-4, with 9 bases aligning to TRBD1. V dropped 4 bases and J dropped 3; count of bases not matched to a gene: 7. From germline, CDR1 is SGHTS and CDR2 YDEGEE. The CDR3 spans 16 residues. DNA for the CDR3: TGTGCCAGCAGCCCGGGACAGGGCCCCCCTAATGAAAAACTGTTTTTT. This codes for CASSPGQGPPNEKLFF. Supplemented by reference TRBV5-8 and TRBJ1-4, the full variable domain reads EAGVTQSPTHLIKTRGQQATLRCSPISGHTSVYWYQQALGLGLQFLLWYDEGEERNRGNFPPRFSGRQFPNYSSELNVNALELEDSALYLCASSPGQGPPNEKLFFGSGTQLSVL.

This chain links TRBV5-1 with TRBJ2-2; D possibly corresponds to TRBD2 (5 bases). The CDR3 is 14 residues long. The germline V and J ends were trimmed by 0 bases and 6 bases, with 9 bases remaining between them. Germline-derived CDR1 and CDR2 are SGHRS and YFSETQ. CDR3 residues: CASSLGTPPGELFF. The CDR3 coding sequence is TGCGCCAGCAGCTTGGGGACTCCCCCCGGGGAGCTGTTTTTT.

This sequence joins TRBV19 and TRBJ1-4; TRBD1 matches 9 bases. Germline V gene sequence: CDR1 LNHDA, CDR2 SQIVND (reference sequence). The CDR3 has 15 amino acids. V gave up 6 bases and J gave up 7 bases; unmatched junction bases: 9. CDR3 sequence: CASRPPGQGPEKLFF. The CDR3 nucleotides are TGTGCCAGTAGGCCACCGGGACAGGGCCCTGAAAAACTGTTTTTT. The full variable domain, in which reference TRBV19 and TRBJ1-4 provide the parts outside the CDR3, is DGGITQSPKYLFRKEGQNVTLSCEQNLNHDAMYWYRQDPGQGLRLIYYSQIVNDFQKGDIAEGYSVSREKKESFPLTVTSAQKNPTAFYLCASRPPGQGPEKLFFGSGTQLSVL.

The CDR3 DNA sequence: TGTGCCACCACCGGAGGTCGTACCATGTCTGGAAACACCATATATTTT. Translating gives CATTGGRTMSGNTIYF. The chain has TRBV19 and TRBJ1-3; D is uncertain. The germline V and J ends were trimmed by 10 bases and 1 base, with 20 bases remaining between them. The CDR3 runs to 16 residues. Per germline, CDR1 LNHDA and CDR2 SQIVND (reference sequence). Full variable domain (missing parts from reference TRBV19 and TRBJ1-3): DGGITQSPKYLFRKEGQNVTLSCEQNLNHDAMYWYRQDPGQGLRLIYYSQIVNDFQKGDIAEGYSVSREKKESFPLTVTSAQKNPTAFYLCATTGGRTMSGNTIYFGEGSWLTVV.

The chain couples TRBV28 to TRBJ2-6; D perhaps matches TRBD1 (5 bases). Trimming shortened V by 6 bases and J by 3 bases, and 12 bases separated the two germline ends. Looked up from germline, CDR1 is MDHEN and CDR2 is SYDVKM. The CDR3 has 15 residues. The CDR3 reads CASSPQGLGANVLTF. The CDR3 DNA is TGTGCCAGCAGCCCGCAGGGCCTTGGGGCCAACGTCCTGACTTTC.

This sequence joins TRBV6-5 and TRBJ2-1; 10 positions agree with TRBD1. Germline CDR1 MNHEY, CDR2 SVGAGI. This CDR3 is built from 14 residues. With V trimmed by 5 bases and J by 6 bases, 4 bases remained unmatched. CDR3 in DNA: TGTGCCAGCAGTCCGGACAGGGGGGCCAATGAGCAGTTCTTC. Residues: CASSPDRGANEQFF.

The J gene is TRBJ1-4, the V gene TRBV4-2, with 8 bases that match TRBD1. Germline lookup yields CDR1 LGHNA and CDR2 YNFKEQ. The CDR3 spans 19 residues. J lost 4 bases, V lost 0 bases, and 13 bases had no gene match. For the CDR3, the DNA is TGTGCCAGCAGCCAAGATCGCAGGGGGCAGGGGCAGCTTAATGAAAAACTGTTTTTT. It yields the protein CASSQDRRGQGQLNEKLFF.

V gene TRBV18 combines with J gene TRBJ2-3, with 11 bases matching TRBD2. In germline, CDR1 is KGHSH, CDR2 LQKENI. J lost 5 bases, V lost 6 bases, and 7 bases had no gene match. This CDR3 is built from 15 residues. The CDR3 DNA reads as TGTGCCAGCTCCCCCGGGACTAGCGGTAGAGATACGCAGTATTTT. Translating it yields CASSPGTSGRDTQYF.

The DNA for the CDR3 is TGTGCCAGCAGCCCGACAGGGGGGATAGCTTTCTTT. It codes for CASSPTGGIAFF. This chain connects TRBV2 to TRBJ1-1; TRBD1 matches 9 bases. After removal of 6 bases from V and 10 bases from J, the junction contained 6 bases not matched to a gene. Germline assignment: CDR1 SNHLY and CDR2 FYNNEI. The CDR3 extends over 12 amino acids. Together with reference TRBV2 and TRBJ1-1, the CDR3 gives the full variable domain: EPEVTQTPSHQVTQMGQEVILRCVPISNHLYFYWYRQILGQKVEFLVSFYNNEISEKSEIFDDQFSVERPDGSNFTLKIRSTKLEDSAMYFCASSPTGGIAFFGQGTRLTVV.

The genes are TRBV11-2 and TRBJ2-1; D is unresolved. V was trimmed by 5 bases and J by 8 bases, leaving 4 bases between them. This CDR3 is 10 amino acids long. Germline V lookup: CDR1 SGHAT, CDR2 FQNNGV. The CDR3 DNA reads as TGTGCCAGCAGCAACTATGAGCAGTTCTTC. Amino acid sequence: CASSNYEQFF. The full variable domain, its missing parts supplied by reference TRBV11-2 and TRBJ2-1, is EAGVAQSPRYKIIEKRQSVAFWCNPISGHATLYWYQQILGQGPKLLIQFQNNGVVDDSQLPKDRFSAERLKGVDSTLKIQPAKLEDSAVYLCASSNYEQFFGPGTRLTVL.

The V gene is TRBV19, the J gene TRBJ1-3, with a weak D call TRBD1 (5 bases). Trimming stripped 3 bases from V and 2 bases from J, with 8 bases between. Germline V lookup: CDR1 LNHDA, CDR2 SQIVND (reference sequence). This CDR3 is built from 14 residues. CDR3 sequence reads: CASSIRGPGNTIYF. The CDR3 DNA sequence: TGTGCCAGTAGTATCCGGGGACCTGGAAACACCATATATTTT.

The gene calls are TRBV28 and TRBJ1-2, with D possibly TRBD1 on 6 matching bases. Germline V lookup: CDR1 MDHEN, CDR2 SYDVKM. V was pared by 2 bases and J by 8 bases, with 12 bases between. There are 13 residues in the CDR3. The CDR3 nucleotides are TGTGCCAGCAGTTTAAGCAGGGGAGGAGGCTACACCTTC. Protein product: CASSLSRGGGYTF.

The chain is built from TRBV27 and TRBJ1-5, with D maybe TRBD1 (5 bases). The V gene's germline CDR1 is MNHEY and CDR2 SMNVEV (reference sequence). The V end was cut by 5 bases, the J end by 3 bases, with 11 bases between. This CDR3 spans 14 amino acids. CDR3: CASSRQGYNQPQHF. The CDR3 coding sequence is TGTGCCAGCAGTCGCCAGGGTTACAATCAGCCCCAGCATTTT.

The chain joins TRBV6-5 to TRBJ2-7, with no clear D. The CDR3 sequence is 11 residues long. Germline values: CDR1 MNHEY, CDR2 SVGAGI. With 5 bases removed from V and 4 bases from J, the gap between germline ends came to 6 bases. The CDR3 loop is CASSGVYEQYF. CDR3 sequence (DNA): TGTGCCAGCAGTGGTGTGTACGAGCAGTACTTC.

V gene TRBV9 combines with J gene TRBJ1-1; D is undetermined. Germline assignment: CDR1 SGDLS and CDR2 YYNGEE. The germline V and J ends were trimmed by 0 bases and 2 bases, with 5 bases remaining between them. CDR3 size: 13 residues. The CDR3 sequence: CASSVDINTEAFF. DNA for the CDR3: TGTGCCAGCAGCGTAGATATAAACACTGAAGCTTTCTTT.

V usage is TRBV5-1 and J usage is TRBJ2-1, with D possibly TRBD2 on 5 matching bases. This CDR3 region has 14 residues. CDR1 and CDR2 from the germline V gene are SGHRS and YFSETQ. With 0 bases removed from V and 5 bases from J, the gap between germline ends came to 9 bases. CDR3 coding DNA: TGCGCCAGCAGCTTGGGCGGGTTCGACAATGAGCAGTTCTTC. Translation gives CASSLGGFDNEQFF.

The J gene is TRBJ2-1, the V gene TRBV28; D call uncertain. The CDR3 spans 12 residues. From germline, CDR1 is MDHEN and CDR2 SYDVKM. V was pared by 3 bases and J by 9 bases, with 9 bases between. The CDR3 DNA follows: TGTGCCAGCAGTTTCCAGTATCGTGAGCAGTTCTTC. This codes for CASSFQYREQFF.

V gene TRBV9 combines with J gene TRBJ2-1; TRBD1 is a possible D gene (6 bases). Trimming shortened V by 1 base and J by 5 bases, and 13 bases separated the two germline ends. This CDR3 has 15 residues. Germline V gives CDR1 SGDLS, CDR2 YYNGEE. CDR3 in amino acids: CASSVQGTRDNEQFF. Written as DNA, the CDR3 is TGTGCCAGCAGCGTACAGGGGACAAGAGACAATGAGCAGTTCTTC. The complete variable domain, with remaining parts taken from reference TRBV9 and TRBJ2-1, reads DSGVTQTPKHLITATGQRVTLRCSPRSGDLSVYWYQQSLDQGLQFLIQYYNGEERAKGNILERFSAQQFPDLHSELNLSSLELGDSALYFCASSVQGTRDNEQFFGPGTRLTVL.

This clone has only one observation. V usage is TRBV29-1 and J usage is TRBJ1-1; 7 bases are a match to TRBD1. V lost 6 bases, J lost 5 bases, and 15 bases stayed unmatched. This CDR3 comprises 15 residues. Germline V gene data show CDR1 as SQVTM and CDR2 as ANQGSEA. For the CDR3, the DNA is TGCAGCGTCGCTTTAACGATAGGGGGCGGGACTGAAGCTTTCTTT. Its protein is CSVALTIGGGTEAFF.

CDR3 nucleotide sequence: TGTGCCAGCAGTGAAGTTCGACTCTCTCCGGCGAACACCGGGGAGCTGTTTTTT. Protein product: CASSEVRLSPANTGELFF. J is TRBJ2-2 and V is TRBV6-1; the D is unclear. V was clipped by 1 base and J by 0 bases, with 15 bases between them. Germline loops: CDR1 MNHNS, CDR2 SASEGT. The CDR3 contains 18 residues.

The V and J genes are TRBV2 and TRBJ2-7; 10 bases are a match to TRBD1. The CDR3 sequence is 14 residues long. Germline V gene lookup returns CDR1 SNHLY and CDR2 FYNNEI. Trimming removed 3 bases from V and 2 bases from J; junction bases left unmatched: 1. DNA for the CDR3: TGTGCCAGCAGTGACGGACAGGGGGCCTACGAGCAGTACTTC. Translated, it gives CASSDGQGAYEQYF.

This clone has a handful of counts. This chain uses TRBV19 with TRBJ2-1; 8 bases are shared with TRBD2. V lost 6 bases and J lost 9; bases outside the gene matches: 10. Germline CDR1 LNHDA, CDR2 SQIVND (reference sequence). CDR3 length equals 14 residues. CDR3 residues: CASSVAGLVGEQFF. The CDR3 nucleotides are TGTGCCAGTAGCGTAGCGGGACTAGTAGGTGAGCAGTTCTTC.

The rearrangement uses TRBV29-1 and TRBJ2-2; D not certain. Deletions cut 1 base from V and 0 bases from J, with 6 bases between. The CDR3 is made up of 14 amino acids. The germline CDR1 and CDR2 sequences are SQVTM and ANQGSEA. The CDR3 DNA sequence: TGCAGCGTTGAAGTCTGGCCGAACACCGGGGAGCTGTTTTTT. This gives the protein CSVEVWPNTGELFF.